This is a list of T cell receptor beta chains from one sample in a study of blood T cell repertoires in COVID-19. The method was immunoSEQ multiplex PCR; TCRdb's version includes in-frame clones alone and lacks a portion of them. The sample has tens of thousands of clones, approximately 91% seen once; the top ten hold around 3.1%. Sample: peripheral blood. Receptors originate from a woman between 65 and 79 years old with active COVID-19. CDR3s include the opening cysteine and the closing phenylalanine or tryptophan. The D gene is left open where the match is weak. Clone size is not always given. Where it is, it says once, few, many or a class for expanded clones.

v_gene,j_gene,abundance,d_gene,CDR3nt,CDR3aa
TRBV10-1,TRBJ2-3,-,-,TGCGCCAGCAGCCGCAGGGAATTCACAGATACGCAGTATTTT,CASSRREFTDTQYF
TRBV4-2,TRBJ1-4,-,-,TGTGCCAGCAGCCAAGATCCTCAGGCAACTAATGAAAAACTGTTTTTT,CASSQDPQATNEKLFF
TRBV29-1,TRBJ2-7,-,TRBD1,TGCAGCGTTGAAGCTCGGGACAGGGGCTTGGGCGAGCAGTACTTC,CSVEARDRGLGEQYF
TRBV11-2,TRBJ2-2,-,-,TGTGCCAGCAGCCCCAGCGGTTGGGGGGAGCTGTTTTTT,CASSPSGWGELFF
TRBV30,TRBJ2-3,-,-,TGTGCCCTCGTTAAAAGCACAGATACGCAGTATTTT,CALVKSTDTQYF
TRBV28,TRBJ1-3,-,-,TGTGCCAGCAGTTTAATAGGGGAAACTGGAAACACCATATATTTT,CASSLIGETGNTIYF
TRBV27,TRBJ1-3,-,-,TGTGCCAGCAGTTTATCACAGGTTGGAAACACCATATATTTT,CASSLSQVGNTIYF
TRBV11-2,TRBJ2-7,-,TRBD2,TGTGCCAGCAGCCCATTCGGGGCGGGAGGATACGAGCAGTACTTC,CASSPFGAGGYEQYF
TRBV24-1,TRBJ2-1,-,-,TGTGCCACCAGTGATCGCGGACACCTAAATGAGCAGTTCTTC,CATSDRGHLNEQFF
TRBV13,TRBJ2-3,-,-,TGTGCCAGCAGCTCCTGGACAGGCACAGATACGCAGTATTTT,CASSSWTGTDTQYF
TRBV2,TRBJ2-2,-,-,TGTGCCAGCAAATCTCTAAATAACGGGGAGCTGTTTTTT,CASKSLNNGELFF
TRBV11-1,TRBJ1-1,-,-,TGTGCCAGCAGCTTAAGGAGGGAAGTCACTGAAGCTTTCTTT,CASSLRREVTEAFF
TRBV5-1,TRBJ1-5,-,TRBD1,TGCGCCAGCAGCGAAACGACAGGGGTGGGGCAGCCCCAGCATTTT,CASSETTGVGQPQHF
TRBV10-3,TRBJ1-1,-,TRBD1,TGTGCCATCAGTGAGTCGGAGGGGGCCATTGCTGAAGCTTTCTTT,CAISESEGAIAEAFF
TRBV7-9,TRBJ2-2,-,TRBD2,TGTGCCAGCAGCTCCGTAGCGGGAGGGCCGATCGGGGAGCTGTTTTTT,CASSSVAGGPIGELFF
TRBV7-3,TRBJ2-1,-,-,TGTGCCAGCAGCTTAGAAGCGGGCAATGAGCAGTTCTTC,CASSLEAGNEQFF
TRBV27,TRBJ2-2,-,TRBD2,TGTGCCAGCACTTCTTGGCGGGAGATCTCCGGGGAGCTGTTTTTT,CASTSWREISGELFF
TRBV20-1,TRBJ2-7,-,-,TGCAGTGCGGATGGGACAACCAAGCAGTACTTC,CSADGTTKQYF
TRBV5-6,TRBJ2-3,-,-,TGTGCCAGCAGCTTGGTGGGAGCTTCAGATACGCAGTATTTT,CASSLVGASDTQYF
TRBV7-2,TRBJ2-4,-,-,TGTGCCAGCAGCTTAATCCCGGGGGTGGAAAACATTCAGTACTTC,CASSLIPGVENIQYF
TRBV7-8,TRBJ1-1,once,-,TGTGCCAGCAGTCCACAAAGGACTCTAGGTGAAGCTTTCTTT,CASSPQRTLGEAFF
TRBV7-8,TRBJ2-1,-,TRBD2,TGTGCCAGCAGCTTAGCGCAAGGGACTAGCGGGACTAACTCCTACAATGAGCAGTTCTTC,CASSLAQGTSGTNSYNEQFF
TRBV28,TRBJ1-1,-,-,TGTGCCATAGGGAGGAACACTGAAGCTTTCTTT,CAIGRNTEAFF
TRBV4-1,TRBJ1-2,-,-,TGCGCCAGCAGCCAAGCCAGTGGACTTTATGGCTATGGCTACACCTTC,CASSQASGLYGYGYTF
TRBV29-1,TRBJ1-1,-,TRBD1,TGCAGCGTGGGACAGGGGTGGATGGACACTGAAGCTTTCTTT,CSVGQGWMDTEAFF
TRBV28,TRBJ2-5,-,TRBD2,TGTGCCAGCACTTCCGGGGGGCAAGAGACCCAGTACTTC,CASTSGGQETQYF